One sample yielded the 29 T cell receptor beta chains listed below, sequenced in a study of blood T cells in healthy people across ages. It was with a sample-barcoded 5' primer and a J-beta primer mix that a second PCR of roughly 7 to 12 cycles was run. TCRdb recomputed calls from the 5' RACE reads with MiXCR, one row per CDR3 protein. Among 600,000 to 850,000 distinct CDR3 sequences listed, around a quarter were seen once. This same sample was also taken into another study, of T cells of mothers and their children.

Sequences were obtained from blood. These receptors originate from a boy aged 10-17 years in good health.

The J gene is TRBJ2-5, the V gene TRBV4-1, with TRBD1 as a possible D gene (6 bases). The end of the DNA aligns better with TRBJ2-7, so the J call may be wrong. The CDR3 runs 16 residues. Germline-derived CDR1 and CDR2 are MGHRA and YSYEKL. CDR3 DNA: TGCGCCAGCAGCCAAGGGAATCGACAGGCGATCTACGAGCAGTACTTC. Amino acids: CASSQGNRQAIYEQYF.

This sequence joins TRBV20-1 and TRBJ2-7; 13 bases line up with TRBD2. The J call may not be correct, given that the DNA end is closer to TRBJ2-5. The CDR3 extends over 16 amino acids. Germline V CDR1 and CDR2: DFQATT, SNEGSKA (reference sequence). The CDR3 sequence: CSARAILAGGEETQYF. The CDR3 DNA is TGCAGTGCTAGAGCTATACTAGCGGGAGGGGAAGAGACCCAGTACTTC.

The chain employs TRBV4-1 and TRBJ2-5; D gene unclear. Germline V CDR1 and CDR2: MGHRA, YSYEKL. V lost 0 bases and J 5 bases, leaving 13 bases between the germline ends. This CDR3 is built from 15 residues. The CDR3 spells CASSQEGLVEETQYF. The CDR3 nucleotides read TGCGCCAGCAGCCAAGAAGGGCTAGTGGAGGAGACCCAGTACTTC.

The chain uses TRBV28 and TRBJ1-2; D is possibly TRBD1 (6 bases). In germline, CDR1 is MDHEN, CDR2 SYDVKM. V lost 2 bases, J lost 5 bases, and 12 bases lay in between. The length of the CDR3 is 14 residues. The CDR3 DNA follows: TGTGCCAGCAGTTTAGCAGGGACAAAATATGGCTACACCTTC. This encodes CASSLAGTKYGYTF.

J is TRBJ1-2 and V is TRBV6-5; D perhaps matches TRBD1 (5 bases). Germline lookup yields CDR1 MNHEY and CDR2 SVGAGI. The germline V and J ends were trimmed by 0 bases and 7 bases, with 9 bases remaining between them. This CDR3 has 13 residues. CDR3 residues: CASSYSRQSGYTF. The DNA of the CDR3 is TGTGCCAGCAGTTACTCGCGACAGTCTGGCTACACCTTC.

In its sample, this clonotype was seen many times. The chain uses TRBV7-9 and TRBJ2-3, with D hard to call. V shed 2 bases and J shed 3 bases, with 3 bases lying between them. CDR3 length: 12 residues. Germline V lookup: CDR1 SEHNR, CDR2 FQNEAQ (reference sequence). The CDR3 here is CASSLITDTQYF. The CDR3 DNA reads as TGTGCCAGCAGCTTAATTACAGATACGCAGTATTTT.

The sample holds a few counts of this clonotype. The chain joins TRBV5-1 to TRBJ2-6; D call uncertain. V gave up 3 bases and J gave up 0 bases, with 10 bases separating them. The CDR3 contains 16 residues. The V gene's germline CDR1 is SGHRS and CDR2 YFSETQ. The CDR3 DNA is TGCGCCAGCAGCTCTGACACAAGCTCTGGGGCCAACGTCCTGACTTTC. This gives the protein CASSSDTSSGANVLTF.

Only a few counts were recorded for this clonotype. The gene calls are TRBV20-1 and TRBJ1-1; D is uncertain. The germline V and J ends were trimmed by 1 base and 3 bases, with 15 bases remaining between them. This CDR3 has 15 residues. CDR1 is DFQATT, CDR2 SNEGSKA, per germline (reference sequence). For the CDR3, the DNA is TGCAGTGCTAGAGTTGTGGCCGTCTCGGACACTGAAGCTTTCTTT. Its protein is CSARVVAVSDTEAFF.

This chain connects TRBV4-3 to TRBJ1-4; no reliable D call. Trimming shortened V by 0 bases and J by 5 bases, and 13 bases separated the two germline ends. Germline values: CDR1 LGHNA, CDR2 YSLEER. The CDR3 length is 16 residues. DNA of the CDR3: TGCGCCAGCAGCCAAGATCATTCCCAAGTAAATGAAAAACTGTTTTTT. Protein product: CASSQDHSQVNEKLFF.

The CDR3 DNA follows: TGCAGCGTTGAAGATCTTGATAGGGCGGGCGGTGATGGCTACACCTTC. The encoded protein is CSVEDLDRAGGDGYTF. The V gene is TRBV29-1, the J gene TRBJ1-2; D gene uncertain. The CDR3 is 16 amino acids. Looked up from germline, CDR1 is SQVTM and CDR2 is ANQGSEA. Trimming pared 0 bases from V and 6 bases from J, leaving 20 bases between.

In its sample, this clonotype was seen a few times. In DNA form, the CDR3 reads TGTGCCAGCAGCCGCCCTGAGAGAACGACCTACGAGCAGTACTTC. Encoded protein: CASSRPERTTYEQYF. V and J are TRBV7-2 and TRBJ2-7; D gene unclear. Germline-derived CDR1 and CDR2 are SGHTA and FQGNSA. The V end was cut by 5 bases, the J end by 2 bases, with 16 bases between. CDR3 length equals 15 residues.

The chain recombines TRBV20-1 with TRBJ2-7; D call uncertain. The germline V gene encodes CDR1 DFQATT and CDR2 SNEGSKA (reference sequence). The CDR3 loop spans 17 amino acids. Trimming left V 6 bases short and J 0 bases short, with 24 bases between. This CDR3 reads CSAPLIRQSENSYEQYF. The CDR3 DNA sequence: TGCAGTGCCCCCTTGATTCGACAATCGGAGAACTCCTACGAGCAGTACTTC.

V and J are TRBV13 and TRBJ1-1, with TRBD1 matching over 11 bases. This CDR3 comprises 15 residues. V dropped 4 bases and J dropped 4; count of bases not matched to a gene: 5. The germline V gene has CDR1 PRHDT and CDR2 FYEKMQ (reference sequence). The CDR3 DNA reads as TGTGCCAGCAGCTCAACCGGGACAGGGGGCACTGAAGCTTTCTTT. It specifies CASSSTGTGGTEAFF.

CDR3: CASSSIAGGPTDTQYF. The CDR3 nucleotides are TGTGCCAGCAGTTCCATAGCGGGGGGGCCTACAGATACGCAGTATTTT. The rearrangement uses TRBV6-2 or TRBV6-3 and TRBJ2-3; 11 bases line up with TRBD2. Unmatched junction bases numbered 6, after V lost 4 bases and J lost 3 bases. The CDR3 extends over 16 amino acids. Germline CDR1 reads MNHEY; CDR2 reads SVGEGT.

A note on this clonotype: The junction departs from germline at one end; a sequencing error may be responsible. V gene TRBV7-9 combines with J gene TRBJ2-2; D is perhaps TRBD2 (5 bases). From germline, CDR1 is SEHNR and CDR2 FQNEAQ (reference sequence). The CDR3 loop spans 14 amino acids. CDR3 loop: CASSLFQNTGEPFF. For the CDR3, the DNA is TGTGCCAGCAGCTTATTCCAGAACACCGGGGAGCCGTTTTTT.

This clonotype was picked up a small number of times. The V and J genes are TRBV7-2 and TRBJ1-5; no clear D gene. Trimming took 2 bases from V and 4 from J, leaving 12 bases between them. Per the germline V gene, CDR1 is SGHTA and CDR2 is FQGNSA. The CDR3 consists of 15 residues. Here the CDR3 DNA reads TGTGCCAGCAGCTTAAGGCAGTCGGTGAATCAGCCCCAGCATTTT. This encodes CASSLRQSVNQPQHF.

This clonotype was seen more than once but under ten times. J is TRBJ1-2 and V is TRBV10-2; no firm D call. This CDR3 is 15 amino acids long. Trimming pared 1 base from V and 3 bases from J, leaving 12 bases between. The V gene's germline CDR1 is WSHSY and CDR2 SAAADI. The CDR3 region is CASSEWVEADYGYTF. The CDR3 DNA is TGCGCCAGCAGTGAGTGGGTGGAAGCGGACTATGGCTACACCTTC.

The chain joins TRBV20-1 to TRBJ1-5, with TRBD1 matching over 7 bases. The germline CDR1 and CDR2 sequences are DFQATT and SNEGSKA (reference sequence). The CDR3 covers 14 residues. Trimming took 0 bases from V and 9 from J; bases not matched to a gene: 8. The CDR3 here is CSAREGQPPSPQHF. For the CDR3, the DNA is TGCAGTGCTAGAGAGGGACAGCCACCTTCGCCCCAGCATTTT.

This rearrangement joins TRBV7-6 to TRBJ2-1; the match to TRBD2 covers 9 bases. Germline CDR1 reads SGHVS; CDR2 reads FNYEAQ. With 8 bases clipped from V and 4 bases from J, the junction kept 6 bases outside the gene matches. The CDR3 is made up of 14 amino acids. CDR3 loop: CASGAGGLYNEQFF. CDR3 nucleotide sequence: TGTGCCAGCGGAGCGGGGGGACTATACAATGAGCAGTTCTTC.

This clonotype was seen more than once but under ten times. The gene calls are TRBV7-9 and TRBJ2-7; D perhaps matches TRBD2 (5 bases). This CDR3 comprises 14 residues. Germline V gives CDR1 SEHNR, CDR2 FQNEAQ (reference sequence). Trimming cost V 1 base and J 3 bases, with 10 bases left between them. This CDR3 reads CASSLDGGGYEQYF. CDR3 DNA sequence: TGTGCCAGCAGCTTAGACGGAGGCGGCTACGAGCAGTACTTC.

This clonotype was observed a handful of times. The chain recombines TRBV20-1 with TRBJ2-7; D is unclear. The J call could be wrong; TRBJ2-5 is a better fit for the DNA end. The germline gives CDR1 DFQATT, CDR2 SNEGSKA (reference sequence). The CDR3 has 12 amino acids. The CDR3 DNA reads as TGCAGTGCTAGCCCGGCACAAGAGACCCAGTACTTC. Translation: CSASPAQETQYF.

This chain links TRBV4-3 with TRBJ1-1; TRBD1 aligns across 10 bases. This CDR3 contains 13 residues. Germline lookup yields CDR1 LGHNA and CDR2 YSLEER. V lost 0 bases and J lost 11; bases outside the gene matches: 3. CDR3 in DNA: TGCGCCAGCAGCCAAGATCGGGGACAGGGGGCTTTCTTT. Protein: CASSQDRGQGAFF.

The chain links TRBV28 to TRBJ2-6; D might be TRBD1 (5 bases). CDR1 and CDR2 from the germline V gene are MDHEN and SYDVKM. The ends were cut back, 4 bases at V and 4 bases at J, with 23 bases in the middle. This CDR3 is 19 amino acids long. This CDR3 is CASSSFTIPKQGGANVLTF. CDR3 DNA sequence: TGTGCCAGCAGTTCCTTCACTATCCCAAAGCAGGGAGGGGCCAACGTCCTGACTTTC.

The V gene is TRBV19, the J gene TRBJ1-1, with a weak D call TRBD1 (6 bases). The germline V and J ends were trimmed by 5 bases and 3 bases, with 16 bases remaining between them. CDR1 is LNHDA, CDR2 SQIVND, per germline (reference sequence). CDR3 length: 15 amino acids. CDR3 coding DNA: TGTGCCAGTAGTTCCCTCCGGGGGGCCTACACTGAAGCTTTCTTT. Translated: CASSSLRGAYTEAFF.

This clonotype was observed a handful of times. V and J are TRBV19 and TRBJ1-5; 8 bases fit TRBD1. Trimming at V came to 1 base and at J to 4 bases, leaving 6 bases not matched to a gene. The CDR3 loop spans 16 amino acids. Germline loops: CDR1 LNHDA, CDR2 SQIVND (reference sequence). The CDR3 reads CASSIGYGQGNQPQHF. In nucleotides, the CDR3 is TGTGCCAGTAGTATAGGATACGGACAGGGTAATCAGCCCCAGCATTTT.

This clonotype was seen only a few times. The J gene is TRBJ2-5, the V gene TRBV20-1; a weak D match, TRBD1 (6 bases). The tail of the sequence fits TRBJ2-7 better, so the J call may be wrong. This CDR3 is built from 15 residues. In germline, CDR1 is DFQATT, CDR2 SNEGSKA (reference sequence). The CDR3 protein is CSATSIRQVTYEQYF. The CDR3 DNA is TGCAGTGCTACTAGTATCCGACAGGTAACCTACGAGCAGTACTTC.

This clonotype was seen more than once but under ten times. The V gene is TRBV2, the J gene TRBJ2-5; 8 nucleotides agree with TRBD2. The CDR3 has 16 amino acids. The ends lost 10 bases at V and 4 bases at J; junction bases unmatched: 17. Germline loops: CDR1 SNHLY, CDR2 FYNNEI. The CDR3 here is CATLSPGRAEGETQYF. Here the CDR3 DNA reads TGTGCCACCCTATCTCCCGGGAGGGCCGAGGGAGAGACCCAGTACTTC.

The rearrangement uses TRBV7-2 and TRBJ2-2; D may match TRBD1 or TRBD2 (5 bases each). Germline CDR1 SGHTA, CDR2 FQGNSA. V lost 4 bases, J lost 2 bases, and 14 bases lay in between. The length of the CDR3 is 16 residues. The CDR3 loop reads CASSWIAGTNTGELFF. The CDR3 DNA sequence: TGTGCCAGCAGCTGGATCGCCGGGACCAACACCGGGGAGCTGTTTTTT.

The chain recombines TRBV7-2 with TRBJ2-2; TRBD1 matches at 9 bases. This CDR3 contains 14 residues. Germline CDR1 is SGHTA and CDR2 is FQGNSA. The ends lost 7 bases at V and 4 bases at J; junction bases unmatched: 4. CDR3 bases: TGTGCCAGCAACCGGGACAGGGTCACCGGGGAGCTGTTTTTT. Translating it yields CASNRDRVTGELFF. Variable domain in full (rest from reference TRBV7-2 and TRBJ2-2): GAGVSQSPSNKVTEKGKDVELRCDPISGHTALYWYRQSLGQGLEFLIYFQGNSAPDKSGLPSDRFSAERTGGSVSTLTIQRTQQEDSAVYLCASNRDRVTGELFFGEGSRLTVL.